This T cell receptor beta chain comes out of a study of CD4 T cells in relation to SARS-CoV-2 and coronaviruses. At the level of the study: The negative reference was HIV-1 Nef peptide pool or peptide-free culture.

V was clipped by 2 bases and J by 5 bases; unmatched bases: 4. Germline CDR1 is SGDLS and CDR2 is YYNGEE. There are 15 residues in the CDR3. Before the COVID-19 pandemic, during about 2011-2019, CD4+ T cells were taken from unexposed donors. Isolation of CD4+ T cells took place after approximately 10 days in culture. About this clone: Its antigen remains unidentified.

Data came from immunoSEQ multiplex PCR; TCRdb stores just in-frame clones and leaves some out. The sample carries roughly 18,000 clones, 78% recorded once. What was sequenced was CD4+ T cells from PBMCs, cultured in vitro. This TCR was recovered from a human donor in good health. This chain connects TRBV9 to TRBJ2-5; the match to TRBD2 covers 12 bases. CDR3 sequence reads: CASSVPSGGVETQYF. The CDR3 DNA reads TGTGCCAGCAGCGTCCCTAGCGGGGGGGTTGAGACCCAGTACTTC.